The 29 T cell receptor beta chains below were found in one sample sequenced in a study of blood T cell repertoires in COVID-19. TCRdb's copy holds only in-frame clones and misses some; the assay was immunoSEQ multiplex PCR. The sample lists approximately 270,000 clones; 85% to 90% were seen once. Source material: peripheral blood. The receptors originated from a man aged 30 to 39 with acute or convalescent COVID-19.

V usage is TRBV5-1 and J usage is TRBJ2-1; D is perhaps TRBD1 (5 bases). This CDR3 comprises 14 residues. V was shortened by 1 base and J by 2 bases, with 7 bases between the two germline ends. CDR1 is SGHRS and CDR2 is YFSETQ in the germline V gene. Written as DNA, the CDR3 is TGCGCCAGCAGCTTGTCAGGGACCTACAATGAGCAGTTCTTC. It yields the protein CASSLSGTYNEQFF.

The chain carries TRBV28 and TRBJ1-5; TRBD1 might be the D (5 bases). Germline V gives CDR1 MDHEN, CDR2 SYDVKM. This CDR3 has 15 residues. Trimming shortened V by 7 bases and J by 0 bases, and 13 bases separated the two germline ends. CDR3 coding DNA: TGTGCCAGCACCAACCCAGGGATTAGCAATCAGCCCCAGCATTTT. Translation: CASTNPGISNQPQHF.

CDR3 residues: CASSSQQYTGELFF. In DNA form, the CDR3 reads TGTGCCAGCAGCTCACAACAGTACACCGGGGAGCTGTTTTTT. V gene TRBV7-2 combines with J gene TRBJ2-2; D call uncertain. The germline CDR1 and CDR2 sequences are SGHTA and FQGNSA. The V gene lost 4 bases and the J gene lost 3 bases, with 9 bases spanning the gap. The length of the CDR3 is 14 residues.

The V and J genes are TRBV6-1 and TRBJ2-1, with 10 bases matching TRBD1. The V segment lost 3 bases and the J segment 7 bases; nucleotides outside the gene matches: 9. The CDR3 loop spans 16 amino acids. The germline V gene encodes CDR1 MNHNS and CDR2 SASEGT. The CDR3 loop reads CASSEPGQGFANEQFF. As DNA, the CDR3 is TGTGCCAGCAGTGAGCCGGGACAGGGGTTCGCTAATGAGCAGTTCTTC.

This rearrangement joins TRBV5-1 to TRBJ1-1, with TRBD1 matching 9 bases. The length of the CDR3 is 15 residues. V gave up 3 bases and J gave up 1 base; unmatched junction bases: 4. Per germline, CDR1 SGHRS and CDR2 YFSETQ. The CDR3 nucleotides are TGCGCCAGCAGCTCCGGGACAGGGCGGAACACTGAAGCTTTCTTT. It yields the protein CASSSGTGRNTEAFF.

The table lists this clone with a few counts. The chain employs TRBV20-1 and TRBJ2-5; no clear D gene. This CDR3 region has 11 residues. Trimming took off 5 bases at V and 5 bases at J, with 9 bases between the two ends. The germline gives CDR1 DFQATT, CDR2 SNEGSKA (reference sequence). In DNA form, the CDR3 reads TGCAGTGCTCCTCGGCGGGAGACCCAGTACTTC. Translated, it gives CSAPRRETQYF.

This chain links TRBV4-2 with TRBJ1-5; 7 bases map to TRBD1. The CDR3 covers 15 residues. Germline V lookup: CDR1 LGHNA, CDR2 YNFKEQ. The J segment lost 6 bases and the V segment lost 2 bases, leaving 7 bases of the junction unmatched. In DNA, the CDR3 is TGTGCCAGCAGCCAACCCGACAGGGTGGCTCAGCCCCAGCATTTT. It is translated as CASSQPDRVAQPQHF.

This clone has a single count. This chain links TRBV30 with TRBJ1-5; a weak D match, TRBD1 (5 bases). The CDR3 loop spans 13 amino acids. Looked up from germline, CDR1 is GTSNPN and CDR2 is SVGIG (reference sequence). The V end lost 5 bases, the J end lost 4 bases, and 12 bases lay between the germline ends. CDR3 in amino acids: CAWARDLNQPQHF. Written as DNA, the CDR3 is TGTGCCTGGGCCCGGGACTTAAATCAGCCCCAGCATTTT.

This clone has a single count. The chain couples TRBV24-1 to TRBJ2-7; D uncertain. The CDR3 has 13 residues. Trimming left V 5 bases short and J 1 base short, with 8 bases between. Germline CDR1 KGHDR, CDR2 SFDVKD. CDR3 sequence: CATSAPGSYEQYF. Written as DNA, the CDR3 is TGTGCCACCAGTGCTCCAGGATCCTACGAGCAGTACTTC.

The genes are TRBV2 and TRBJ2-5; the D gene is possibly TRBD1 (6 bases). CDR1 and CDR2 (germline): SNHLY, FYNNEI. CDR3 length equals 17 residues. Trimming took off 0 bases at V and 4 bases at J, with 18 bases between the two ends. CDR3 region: CASSEAFRWRGGETQYF. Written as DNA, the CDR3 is TGTGCCAGCAGTGAAGCCTTCCGCTGGCGAGGGGGAGAGACCCAGTACTTC.

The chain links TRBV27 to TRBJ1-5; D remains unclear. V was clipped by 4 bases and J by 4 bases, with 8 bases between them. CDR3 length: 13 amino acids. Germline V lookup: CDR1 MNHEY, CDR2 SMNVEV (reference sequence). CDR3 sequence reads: CASSWEENQPQHF. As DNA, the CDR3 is TGTGCCAGCAGTTGGGAGGAAAATCAGCCCCAGCATTTT.

The CDR3 loop reads CASSLTGFSHTEAFF. CDR3 coding DNA: TGTGCCAGCAGTTTGACAGGGTTTTCGCACACTGAAGCTTTCTTT. J is TRBJ1-1 and V is TRBV27; the match to TRBD1 covers 7 bases. J was trimmed by 3 bases and V by 3 bases; bases with no gene match: 7. The CDR3 extends over 15 amino acids. The germline CDR1 and CDR2 sequences are MNHEY and SMNVEV (reference sequence).

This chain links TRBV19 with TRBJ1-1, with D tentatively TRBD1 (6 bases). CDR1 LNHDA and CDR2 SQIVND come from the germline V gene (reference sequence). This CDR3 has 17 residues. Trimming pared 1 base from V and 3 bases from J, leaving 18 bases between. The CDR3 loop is CASSIGSGGRFYTEAFF. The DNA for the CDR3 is TGTGCCAGTAGTATAGGGTCGGGGGGGCGGTTTTACACTGAAGCTTTCTTT.

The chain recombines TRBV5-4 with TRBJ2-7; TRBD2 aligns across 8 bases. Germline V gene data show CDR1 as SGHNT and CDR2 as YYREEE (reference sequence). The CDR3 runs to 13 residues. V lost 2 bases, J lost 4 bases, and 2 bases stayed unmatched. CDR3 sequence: CASSLREGYEQYF. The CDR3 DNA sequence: TGTGCCAGCAGCTTACGGGAGGGTTACGAGCAGTACTTC.

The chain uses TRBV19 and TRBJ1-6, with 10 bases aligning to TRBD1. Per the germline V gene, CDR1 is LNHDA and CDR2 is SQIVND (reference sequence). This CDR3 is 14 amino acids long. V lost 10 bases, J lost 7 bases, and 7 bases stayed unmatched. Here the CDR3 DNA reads TGTGCCACCCGACAGGACAGGGGGAATTCACCCCTCCACTTT. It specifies CATRQDRGNSPLHF. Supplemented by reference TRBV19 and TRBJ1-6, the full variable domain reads DGGITQSPKYLFRKEGQNVTLSCEQNLNHDAMYWYRQDPGQGLRLIYYSQIVNDFQKGDIAEGYSVSREKKESFPLTVTSAQKNPTAFYLCATRQDRGNSPLHFGNGTRLTVT.

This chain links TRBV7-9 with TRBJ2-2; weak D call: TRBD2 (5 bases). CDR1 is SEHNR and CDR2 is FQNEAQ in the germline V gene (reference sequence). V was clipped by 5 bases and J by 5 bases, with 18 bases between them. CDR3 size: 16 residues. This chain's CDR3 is CASSPRGSGSTGELFF. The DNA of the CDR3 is TGTGCCAGCAGCCCCCGAGGATCGGGATCAACCGGGGAGCTGTTTTTT.

CDR3 loop: CASSYGDRGSTEAFF. CDR3 sequence (DNA): TGTGCCAGCAGTTACGGGGACAGGGGAAGTACTGAAGCTTTCTTT. The chain uses TRBV6-6 and TRBJ1-1; TRBD1 aligns across 10 bases. Germline V gives CDR1 MNHNY, CDR2 SVGAGI (reference sequence). V was clipped by 2 bases and J by 5 bases; unmatched bases: 5. The CDR3 sequence is 15 residues long.

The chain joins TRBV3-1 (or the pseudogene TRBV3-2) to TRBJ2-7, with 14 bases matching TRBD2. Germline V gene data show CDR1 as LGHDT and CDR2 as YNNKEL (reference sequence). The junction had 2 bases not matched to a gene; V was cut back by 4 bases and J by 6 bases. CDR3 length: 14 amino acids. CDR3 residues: CASSRGLAGVEQYF. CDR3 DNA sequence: TGTGCCAGCAGCCGGGGACTAGCGGGGGTCGAGCAGTACTTC.

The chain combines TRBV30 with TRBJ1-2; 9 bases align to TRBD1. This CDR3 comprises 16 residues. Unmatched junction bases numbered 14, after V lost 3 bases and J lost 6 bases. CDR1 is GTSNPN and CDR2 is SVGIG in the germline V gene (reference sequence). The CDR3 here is CAWRGRGQGIFHGYTF. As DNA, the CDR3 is TGTGCCTGGAGGGGGCGGGGACAGGGAATATTCCATGGCTACACCTTC.

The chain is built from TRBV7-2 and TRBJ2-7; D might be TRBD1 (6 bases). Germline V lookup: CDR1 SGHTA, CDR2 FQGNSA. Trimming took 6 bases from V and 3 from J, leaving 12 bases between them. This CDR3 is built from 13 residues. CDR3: CASSPRGGYEQYF. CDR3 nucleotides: TGTGCCAGCAGTCCCAGGGGCGGCTACGAGCAGTACTTC. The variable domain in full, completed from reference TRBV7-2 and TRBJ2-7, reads GAGVSQSPSNKVTEKGKDVELRCDPISGHTALYWYRQSLGQGLEFLIYFQGNSAPDKSGLPSDRFSAERTGGSVSTLTIQRTQQEDSAVYLCASSPRGGYEQYFGPGTRLTVT.

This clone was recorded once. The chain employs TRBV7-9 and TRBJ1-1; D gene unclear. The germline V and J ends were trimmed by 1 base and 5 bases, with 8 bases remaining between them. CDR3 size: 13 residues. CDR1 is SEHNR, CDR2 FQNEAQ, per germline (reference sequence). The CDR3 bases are TGTGCCAGCAGCTTAGTACGGGGAACTGAAGCTTTCTTT. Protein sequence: CASSLVRGTEAFF.

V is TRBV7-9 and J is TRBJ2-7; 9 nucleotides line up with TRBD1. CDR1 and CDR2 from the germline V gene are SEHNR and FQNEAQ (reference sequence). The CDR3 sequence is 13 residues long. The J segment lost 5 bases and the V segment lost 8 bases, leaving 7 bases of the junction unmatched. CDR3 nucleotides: TGTGCCAGCCGGGACAGGGCTTTGGACGAGCAGTACTTC. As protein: CASRDRALDEQYF.

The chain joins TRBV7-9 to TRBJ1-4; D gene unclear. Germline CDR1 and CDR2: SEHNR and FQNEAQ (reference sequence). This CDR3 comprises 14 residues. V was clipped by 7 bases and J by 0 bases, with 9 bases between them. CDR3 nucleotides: TGTGCCAGCACCATGAGTGCAACTAATGAAAAACTGTTTTTT. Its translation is CASTMSATNEKLFF.

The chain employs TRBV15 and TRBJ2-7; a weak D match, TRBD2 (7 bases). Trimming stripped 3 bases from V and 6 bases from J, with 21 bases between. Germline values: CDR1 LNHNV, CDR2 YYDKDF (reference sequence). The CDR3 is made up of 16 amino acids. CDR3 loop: CATSSRAAGQLLEQYF. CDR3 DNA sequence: TGTGCCACCAGCAGCCGAGCAGCGGGACAACTACTCGAGCAGTACTTC.

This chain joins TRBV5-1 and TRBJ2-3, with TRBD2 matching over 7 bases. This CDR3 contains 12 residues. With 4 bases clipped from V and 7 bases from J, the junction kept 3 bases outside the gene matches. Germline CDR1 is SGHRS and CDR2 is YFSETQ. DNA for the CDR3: TGCGCCAGCAGCCCGGGGGGTTATACGCAGTATTTT. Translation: CASSPGGYTQYF.

This CDR3 is CASSLGAEQYF. The CDR3 bases are TGCGCCAGCAGCTTGGGGGCCGAGCAGTACTTC. This chain joins TRBV5-1 and TRBJ2-7; no reliable D call. The CDR3 is 11 residues long. Germline V lookup: CDR1 SGHRS, CDR2 YFSETQ. V lost 0 bases and J lost 6, with 4 bases in between.

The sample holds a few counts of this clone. DNA for the CDR3: TGTGCCAGCAGTTACGGAGGGAATGAAAAGACCCAGTACTTC. As protein: CASSYGGNEKTQYF. The chain recombines TRBV6-5 with TRBJ2-5; tentative D call: TRBD2 (6 bases). Germline CDR1 and CDR2: MNHEY and SVGAGI. V gave up 2 bases and J gave up 6 bases, with 13 bases separating them. This CDR3 is built from 14 residues.

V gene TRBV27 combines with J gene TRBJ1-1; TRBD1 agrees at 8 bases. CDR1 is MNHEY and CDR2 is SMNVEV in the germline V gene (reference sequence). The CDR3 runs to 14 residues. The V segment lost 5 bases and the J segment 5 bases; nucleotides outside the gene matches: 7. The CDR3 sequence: CASSPGQGATEAFF. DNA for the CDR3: TGTGCCAGCAGTCCCGGCCAGGGGGCTACTGAAGCTTTCTTT.

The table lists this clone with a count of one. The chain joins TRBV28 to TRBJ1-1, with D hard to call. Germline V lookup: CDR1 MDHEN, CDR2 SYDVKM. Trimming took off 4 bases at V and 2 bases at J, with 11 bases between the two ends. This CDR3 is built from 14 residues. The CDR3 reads CASSSPGFNTEAFF. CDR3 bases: TGTGCCAGCAGTTCCCCGGGTTTTAACACTGAAGCTTTCTTT.